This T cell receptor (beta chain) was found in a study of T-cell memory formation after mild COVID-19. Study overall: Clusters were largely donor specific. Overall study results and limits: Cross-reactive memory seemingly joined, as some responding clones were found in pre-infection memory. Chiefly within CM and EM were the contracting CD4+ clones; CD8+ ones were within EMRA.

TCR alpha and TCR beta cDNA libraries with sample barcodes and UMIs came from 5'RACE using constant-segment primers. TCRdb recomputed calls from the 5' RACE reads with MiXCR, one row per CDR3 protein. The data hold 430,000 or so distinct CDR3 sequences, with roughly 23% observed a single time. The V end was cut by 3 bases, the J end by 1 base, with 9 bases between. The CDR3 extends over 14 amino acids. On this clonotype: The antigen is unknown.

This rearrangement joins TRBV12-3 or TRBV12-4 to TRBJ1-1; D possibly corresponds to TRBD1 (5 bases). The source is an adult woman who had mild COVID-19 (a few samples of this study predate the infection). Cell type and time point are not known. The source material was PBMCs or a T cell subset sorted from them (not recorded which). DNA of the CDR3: TGTGCCAGCAGTTTTGACAGACCGAACACTGAAGCTTTCTTT. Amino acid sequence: CASSFDRPNTEAFF.